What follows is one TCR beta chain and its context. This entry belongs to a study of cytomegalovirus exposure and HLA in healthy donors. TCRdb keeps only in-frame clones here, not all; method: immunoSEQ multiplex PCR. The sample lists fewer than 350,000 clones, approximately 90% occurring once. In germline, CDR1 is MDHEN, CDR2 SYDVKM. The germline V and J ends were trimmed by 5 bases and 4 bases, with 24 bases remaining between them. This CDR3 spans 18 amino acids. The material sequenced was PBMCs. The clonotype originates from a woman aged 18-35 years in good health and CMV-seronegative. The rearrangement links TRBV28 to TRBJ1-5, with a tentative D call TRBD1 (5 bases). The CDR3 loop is CASSLSSGGGRGNQPQHF. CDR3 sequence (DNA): TGTGCCAGCAGTCTCTCGAGCGGGGGAGGGAGAGGAAATCAGCCCCAGCATTTT.